This T cell receptor beta chain was found in a study of blood T cell repertoires in COVID-19. The repertoire was sequenced with immunoSEQ multiplex PCR; TCRdb's copy has only in-frame clones and lacks some. The sample shows 200,000 to 250,000 clones, 60% to 85% of them seen only once. The CDR3 spans 14 residues. CDR1 MGHDK and CDR2 SYGVNS come from the germline V gene. V lost 2 bases and J 2 bases, leaving 9 bases between the germline ends. Source material: peripheral blood. The V gene is TRBV25-1, the J gene TRBJ2-5; the D is unclear. This receptor was obtained from a woman aged 70-85 years with acute or convalescent COVID-19. CDR3 region: CASSEPAGQETQYF. CDR3 DNA sequence: TGTGCCAGCAGTGAACCGGCAGGACAAGAGACCCAGTACTTC.